The 10 T cell receptor beta chains listed next were all sequenced from one sample in a study of T-cell reconstitution after alpha-beta-depleted transplantation in children. The library targeted TCRbeta and was prepared with unique molecular identifiers. TCRdb re-analysed the PCR reads in MiXCR, keeping a single row per CDR3 protein. The table lists around 580,000 distinct CDR3 sequences, 20% to 25% of them singletons. The starting material was PBMCs, mostly from graft donor cells, obtained 360 days after TCRalphabeta/CD19-depleted stem cell transplant. The receptor set was obtained from a boy under two years old who had a stem cell transplant for acute myeloid leukemia, so the T cells may come from the graft donor.

This clonotype was detected only a few times. This chain uses TRBV28 with TRBJ2-1; D gene uncertain. Germline V gene lookup returns CDR1 MDHEN and CDR2 SYDVKM. V was trimmed by 3 bases and J by 7 bases, leaving 7 bases between them. This CDR3 comprises 12 residues. The CDR3 sequence: CASSLSWNEQFF. CDR3 bases: TGTGCCAGCAGTTTGAGTTGGAATGAGCAGTTCTTC.

The V gene is TRBV11-2, the J gene TRBJ2-6, with D perhaps TRBD2 (5 bases). The germline gives CDR1 SGHAT, CDR2 FQNNGV. The CDR3 spans 17 residues. Between the trimmed V and J ends, which lost 5 bases and 0 bases, there was a span of 14 bases. The CDR3 reads CASSPHLGVSGANVLTF. CDR3 nucleotides: TGTGCCAGCAGCCCCCATCTGGGAGTCTCTGGGGCCAACGTCCTGACTTTC.

J is TRBJ1-3 and V is TRBV4-1; D remains ambiguous. Trimming took 1 base from V and 2 from J, leaving 9 bases between them. The CDR3 extends over 15 amino acids. Germline V gene data show CDR1 as MGHRA and CDR2 as YSYEKL. CDR3 coding DNA: TGCGCCAGCAGCCAAGGAAGTCTTCCTGGAAACACCATATATTTT. Translating it yields CASSQGSLPGNTIYF.

The genes are TRBV20-1 and TRBJ1-1; no clear D. The CDR3 runs to 15 residues. Per germline, CDR1 DFQATT and CDR2 SNEGSKA (reference sequence). V lost 5 bases and J lost 0, with 16 bases in between. The CDR3 bases are TGCAGTGCTTCCCCCTGGACCGTCATGAACACTGAAGCTTTCTTT. It encodes CSASPWTVMNTEAFF.

The V call is TRBV9, the J call TRBJ2-3, with TRBD2 matching over 7 bases. Germline V gene lookup returns CDR1 SGDLS and CDR2 YYNGEE. The CDR3 consists of 17 residues. The trim removed 5 bases at V and 0 bases at J, leaving 12 bases unmatched. CDR3 region: CASSPHGGLDSTDTQYF. The CDR3 region has the DNA TGTGCCAGCAGTCCCCACGGAGGACTAGATAGCACAGATACGCAGTATTTT.

The sample holds a few counts of this clonotype. The chain joins TRBV12-3 or TRBV12-4 to TRBJ2-7; the D gene could be TRBD1 or TRBD2 (5 bases each). CDR3 size: 15 residues. The V end was cut by 2 bases, the J end by 2 bases, with 13 bases between. Here the CDR3 DNA reads TGTGCCAGCAGTTTAACGGGACGCCTTCCCTACGAGCAGTACTTC. Protein sequence: CASSLTGRLPYEQYF.

This clonotype turned up a few times. V and J are TRBV20-1 and TRBJ2-1; the D is unclear. CDR1 is DFQATT, CDR2 SNEGSKA, per germline (reference sequence). CDR3 length: 16 residues. Trimming removed 6 bases from V and 5 bases from J, with 23 bases in between. The CDR3 nucleotides read TGCAGTGCCCCCTCTCACGGGTCCTACTCAGACAATGAGCAGTTCTTC. This codes for CSAPSHGSYSDNEQFF.

This clonotype has just a few counts. The J gene is TRBJ2-1, the V gene TRBV6-5; D uncertain. The V gene's germline CDR1 is MNHEY and CDR2 SVGAGI. Trimming cost V 6 bases and J 4 bases, with 10 bases left between them. The CDR3 has 13 residues. The CDR3 reads CASSLQPYNEQFF. DNA of the CDR3: TGTGCCAGCAGCCTACAACCGTACAATGAGCAGTTCTTC.

There are many counts of this clonotype. CDR3 loop: CATRGQQETQYF. CDR3 DNA sequence: TGCGCCACCCGGGGGCAGCAAGAGACCCAGTACTTC. The chain is built from TRBV20-1 and TRBJ2-5; D is tentatively TRBD1 or TRBD2 (6 bases each). Germline loops: CDR1 DFQATT, CDR2 SNEGSKA (reference sequence). The CDR3 extends over 12 amino acids.

This chain links TRBV12-3 or TRBV12-4 with TRBJ1-1, with 8 bases aligning to TRBD1. The CDR3 extends over 17 amino acids. V shed 4 bases and J 7 bases; nucleotides not matched to a gene: 17. In DNA, the CDR3 is TGTGCCAGCAGTTGGCAGGGGGCTACCTACCAAGGGGGTGAAGCTTTCTTT. It yields the protein CASSWQGATYQGGEAFF.